This record concerns one T cell receptor (beta chain) sequence. Its matching antigen is unknown. The data were obtained in a study of beta chain features in type 1 diabetes. Findings and limits, study-wide: Type 1 diabetes patients showed a moderate but significant shortening of TCRB CDR3s in all four CD4+ subsets.

Sequencing targeted expressed TCRB transcripts, as all isolated RNA had been reverse transcribed. Clones were sequenced by immunoSEQ multiplex PCR, and TCRdb holds only the in-frame ones, with some missing. The sample carries 630,000 or so clones, over 12% recorded once. Material: naive CD4+ T cells from blood. The origin of this receptor is a man younger than 30 with type 1 diabetes.

This CDR3 is CAISIIRASSYNEQFF. CDR3 coding DNA: TGTGCCATCAGTATAATCCGGGCCAGCTCCTACAATGAGCAGTTCTTC. The rearrangement uses TRBV10-3 and TRBJ2-1, with D unclear. This CDR3 comprises 16 residues. CDR1 and CDR2 from the germline V gene are ENHRY and SYGVKD. Trimming cost V 5 bases and J 0 bases, with 14 bases left between them.